The 23 T cell receptor beta chains below come from one sample, sequenced in a study of TIL therapy for anti-PD-1-resistant metastatic lung cancer (dated by TCRdb to about 2021). What the time point label conveys for this sample: pre-treatment sample, taken before nivolumab and TIL therapy. Baseline tumor samples were excised metastases, mostly pleural nodules or supraclavicular lymph nodes, from the same resection used to grow TIL. Using bias-controlled multiplex PCR with the immunoSEQ v3 hsTCRB kit, the TCR beta CDR3 regions were amplified from genomic DNA. TCRdb took this table from immuneACCESS and kept in-frame rearrangements with V and J called. Such tables lack part of the clones; where checked against another copy, unresolved V genes explain under half of the gap, and the rest is unexplained. Recorded for this sample are approximately 87,000 clones; roughly 65% of them occurred a single time. 11% of the sample belongs to the ten largest clones.

The sequencing used tumor tissue, collected at baseline. The receptors come from a person aged 25 to 80 with non-small cell lung cancer.

This rearrangement joins TRBV6-5 to TRBJ2-3, with TRBD1 matching over 9 bases. Germline V gives CDR1 MNHEY, CDR2 SVGAGI. This CDR3 spans 15 amino acids. V lost 5 bases to trimming and J lost 6 bases; unmatched junction nucleotides: 9. In DNA, the CDR3 is TGTGCCAGCAGTCCGGGACAGGGTTTTGGGGATACGCAGTATTTT. The encoded protein is CASSPGQGFGDTQYF.

This rearrangement joins TRBV6-5 to TRBJ1-3; no clear D gene. Germline CDR1 MNHEY, CDR2 SVGAGI. V lost 0 bases and J lost 2, with 8 bases in between. The CDR3 contains 15 residues. The CDR3 DNA reads as TGTGCCAGCAGTTACTCGACGGGGACTGGAAACACCATATATTTT. Its translation: CASSYSTGTGNTIYF.

J is TRBJ2-1 and V is TRBV7-3; 7 bases line up with TRBD1. The CDR3 loop spans 16 amino acids. Germline V CDR1 and CDR2: SGHTA, FQGTGA. V dropped 6 bases and J dropped 0; count of bases not matched to a gene: 8. The CDR3 region has the DNA TGTGCCAGCAGTTCAAGGGGGCCGAGCTCCTACAATGAGCAGTTCTTC. Translated, it gives CASSSRGPSSYNEQFF.

V and J are TRBV6-5 and TRBJ1-3; D call uncertain. The V end lost 5 bases, the J end lost 4 bases, and 9 bases lay between the germline ends. CDR1 is MNHEY, CDR2 SVGAGI, per germline. This CDR3 comprises 13 residues. CDR3 sequence: CASSNPRGNTIYF. In DNA form, the CDR3 reads TGTGCCAGCAGTAATCCCAGGGGAAACACCATATATTTT.

The V call is TRBV5-8, the J call TRBJ2-3, with D unclear. Trimming pared 0 bases from V and 5 bases from J, leaving 10 bases between. Germline values: CDR1 SGHTS, CDR2 YDEGEE. CDR3 length: 14 residues. This CDR3 is CASSLEPGRDTQYF. The CDR3 DNA follows: TGTGCCAGCAGCTTGGAACCGGGTAGAGATACGCAGTATTTT.

V and J are TRBV15 and TRBJ2-3; 7 nucleotides match TRBD2. CDR1 and CDR2 (germline): LNHNV, YYDKDF (reference sequence). The CDR3 covers 15 residues. J was trimmed by 3 bases and V by 5 bases; bases with no gene match: 8. CDR3 DNA sequence: TGTGCCACCAGCCTACGGGCGGGGGAAACAGATACGCAGTATTTT. This gives the protein CATSLRAGETDTQYF.

This chain uses TRBV15 with TRBJ1-1; no reliable D call. Germline CDR1 reads LNHNV; CDR2 reads YYDKDF (reference sequence). The CDR3 is made up of 13 amino acids. The ends were cut back, 6 bases at V and 5 bases at J, with 13 bases in the middle. The CDR3 DNA sequence: TGTGCCACCAGTCAAGGGTTGGGAACTGAAGCTTTCTTT. Its translation: CATSQGLGTEAFF.

The genes are TRBV6-2 or TRBV6-3 and TRBJ1-5; D remains ambiguous. The CDR3 consists of 15 residues. CDR1 is MNHEY, CDR2 SVGEGT, per germline. With 7 bases removed from V and 3 bases from J, the gap between germline ends came to 16 bases. In DNA form, the CDR3 reads TGTGCCAGCACCCCGGGGTCCCCGTCCAATCAGCCCCAGCATTTT. Translating gives CASTPGSPSNQPQHF.

The chain combines TRBV12-1 with TRBJ2-7; the table's D gene call, TRBD1, was not cross checked with the DNA. TRBV12-1 represents a pseudogene. The CDR3 is 14 amino acids. As DNA, the CDR3 is TGTGCCAGCAGCTACCCGTACAGGGGTAACGAGCAGTACTTC. As protein: CASSYPYRGNEQYF.

V is TRBV7-2 and J is TRBJ2-3; D unclear. The CDR3 has 14 amino acids. The germline CDR1 and CDR2 sequences are SGHTA and FQGNSA. V dropped 5 bases and J dropped 3 bases, with 12 bases sitting between them. The CDR3 DNA reads TGTGCCAGCAGCCTCGGCCCGTGGACAGATACGCAGTATTTT. This translates into CASSLGPWTDTQYF. The entire variable domain, with the rest obtained from reference TRBV7-2 and TRBJ2-3, is as follows: GAGVSQSPSNKVTEKGKDVELRCDPISGHTALYWYRQSLGQGLEFLIYFQGNSAPDKSGLPSDRFSAERTGGSVSTLTIQRTQQEDSAVYLCASSLGPWTDTQYFGPGTRLTVL.

The chain combines TRBV5-1 with TRBJ2-7; D gene unclear. With 2 bases removed from V and 5 bases from J, the gap between germline ends came to 8 bases. The length of the CDR3 is 12 residues. CDR1 is SGHRS, CDR2 YFSETQ, per germline. Here the CDR3 reads CASSFSGDEQYF. The CDR3 DNA reads TGCGCCAGCAGCTTTTCAGGCGACGAGCAGTACTTC.

V is TRBV7-2 and J is TRBJ1-1; the D is unclear. There are 15 residues in the CDR3. The V end lost 5 bases, the J end lost 5 bases, and 18 bases lay between the germline ends. Germline V gives CDR1 SGHTA, CDR2 FQGNSA. The CDR3 reads CASSPPGPTRTEAFF. CDR3 sequence (DNA): TGTGCCAGCAGCCCTCCCGGACCCACCCGGACTGAAGCTTTCTTT. The variable domain in full, completed from reference TRBV7-2 and TRBJ1-1, reads GAGVSQSPSNKVTEKGKDVELRCDPISGHTALYWYRQSLGQGLEFLIYFQGNSAPDKSGLPSDRFSAERTGGSVSTLTIQRTQQEDSAVYLCASSPPGPTRTEAFFGQGTRLTVV.

This clone is a singleton in its sample. The chain carries TRBV28 and TRBJ1-4; a possible D gene is TRBD1 (5 bases). The CDR3 covers 14 residues. Germline V gene lookup returns CDR1 MDHEN and CDR2 SYDVKM. Trimming shortened V by 2 bases and J by 5 bases, and 9 bases separated the two germline ends. As DNA, the CDR3 is TGTGCCAGCAGTTTAGGGGGACGGAATGAAAAACTGTTTTTT. Its translation: CASSLGGRNEKLFF. The variable domain in full, with the rest retrieved from reference TRBV28 and TRBJ1-4, is DVKVTQSSRYLVKRTGEKVFLECVQDMDHENMFWYRQDPGLGLRLIYFSYDVKMKEKGDIPEGYSVSREKKERFSLILESASTNQTSMYLCASSLGGRNEKLFFGSGTQLSVL.

There are a few counts of this clone. Other nucleotide sequences in the sample specify the same CDR3. The V call is TRBV7-2, the J call TRBJ2-3; D unclear. The V end was cut by 2 bases, the J end by 2 bases, with 2 bases between. Germline values: CDR1 SGHTA, CDR2 FQGNSA. The CDR3 has 12 amino acids. The CDR3 protein is CASSLFTDTQYF. CDR3 nucleotides: TGTGCCAGCAGCTTATTCACAGATACGCAGTATTTT.

This chain connects TRBV5-1 to TRBJ1-4; no clear D gene. CDR3 length: 15 amino acids. Germline V gene data show CDR1 as SGHRS and CDR2 as YFSETQ. Trimming cost V 2 bases and J 7 bases, with 15 bases left between them. Here the CDR3 reads CASSLDGRRGEKLFF. CDR3 coding DNA: TGCGCCAGCAGCTTAGACGGGAGACGGGGTGAAAAACTGTTTTTT.

Only a few counts were recorded for this clone. V usage is TRBV7-2 and J usage is TRBJ1-1; D possibly corresponds to TRBD1 (5 bases). Germline V CDR1 and CDR2: SGHTA, FQGNSA. V lost 8 bases and J lost 4, with 14 bases in between. The CDR3 is 13 amino acids. CDR3 loop: CASRKEGFTEAFF. CDR3 bases: TGTGCCAGCCGTAAGGAGGGGTTCACTGAAGCTTTCTTT.

This clone was seen a few times. The chain combines TRBV6-5 with TRBJ2-7, with 7 bases that match TRBD2. The CDR3 consists of 12 residues. Trimming at V came to 8 bases and at J to 5 bases, leaving 6 bases not matched to a gene. CDR1 is MNHEY, CDR2 SVGAGI, per germline. The CDR3 is CASGLGPHEQYF. The CDR3 DNA reads as TGTGCCAGCGGACTAGGGCCCCACGAGCAGTACTTC.

The chain uses TRBV28 and TRBJ1-4; 7 bases line up with TRBD1. The CDR3 spans 14 residues. Germline CDR1 reads MDHEN; CDR2 reads SYDVKM. Germline trimming cut 4 bases from V and 8 bases from J; bases unmatched to any gene: 7. The CDR3 sequence: CASSSNLRGEKLFF. The CDR3 DNA reads as TGTGCCAGCAGTTCAAATCTCAGGGGGGAAAAACTGTTTTTT.

V is TRBV10-2 and J is TRBJ1-4, with no clear D. The CDR3 contains 12 residues. V was cut by 1 base and J by 7 bases, with 4 bases left in between. CDR1 is WSHSY, CDR2 SAAADI, per germline. CDR3: CASSELGEKLFF. Written as DNA, the CDR3 is TGCGCCAGCAGTGAGTTGGGTGAAAAACTGTTTTTT.

The V and J genes are TRBV5-1 and TRBJ2-7; D gene uncertain. Germline-derived CDR1 and CDR2 are SGHRS and YFSETQ. CDR3 length: 12 amino acids. Trimming took off 0 bases at V and 4 bases at J, with 5 bases between the two ends. CDR3 DNA sequence: TGCGCCAGCAGCTTGGGAGGATACGAGCAGTACTTC. It specifies CASSLGGYEQYF.

This clone was seen a few times. V and J are TRBV4-1 and TRBJ2-3; D remains ambiguous. This CDR3 contains 12 residues. Per the germline V gene, CDR1 is MGHRA and CDR2 is YSYEKL. Deletions cut 3 bases from V and 4 bases from J, with 5 bases between. CDR3 nucleotide sequence: TGCGCCAGCAGCCAGATACCAGATACGCAGTATTTT. Translated: CASSQIPDTQYF.

The V call is TRBV7-2, the J call TRBJ2-7; TRBD2 is a possible D gene (6 bases). The CDR3 runs 15 residues. The V end lost 5 bases, the J end lost 3 bases, and 17 bases lay between the germline ends. Germline V gene lookup returns CDR1 SGHTA and CDR2 FQGNSA. This CDR3 reads CASSPRGLTSYEQYF. CDR3 nucleotide sequence: TGTGCCAGCAGCCCAAGGGGACTTACAAGCTACGAGCAGTACTTC.

The chain couples TRBV5-1 to TRBJ2-1; TRBD1 might be the D (6 bases). The germline CDR1 and CDR2 sequences are SGHRS and YFSETQ. V dropped 2 bases and J dropped 2 bases, with 8 bases sitting between them. CDR3 length: 14 residues. The CDR3 DNA sequence: TGCGCCAGCAGCTTCGGACAGACCTACAATGAGCAGTTCTTC. Translated: CASSFGQTYNEQFF. Full variable domain (remainder filled in from reference TRBV5-1 and TRBJ2-1): KAGVTQTPRYLIKTRGQQVTLSCSPISGHRSVSWYQQTPGQGLQFLFEYFSETQRNKGNFPGRFSGRQFSNSRSEMNVSTLELGDSALYLCASSFGQTYNEQFFGPGTRLTVL.